This entry concerns a single TCR beta chain. What it binds is not known. The draw of peripheral blood yielded roughly 9.4 milliliters from each donor. This record belongs to a study of blood T cells in healthy people across ages. The second PCR ran about 7 to 12 cycles with a sample-barcoded 5' primer and J-beta primers. With 12 random nucleotides, a template-switch adaptor tagged each individual cDNA molecule. Per-sample output comprised a minimum of 2.5 million paired-end reads containing CDR3. MiXCR, applied by TCRdb to the 5' RACE reads, yields one record per CDR3 protein. The table lists approximately 600,000 distinct CDR3 sequences, about 54% of them singletons. Broader study findings: Unsorted PBMCs ruled out conclusive naive versus antigen-experienced comparison.

The CDR3 is made up of 15 amino acids. The V and J ends lost 2 bases and 9 bases, in that order; junction bases with no gene match: 12. Germline-derived CDR1 and CDR2 are MNHNS and SASEGT. The sample was blood. This receptor was identified in a man in his 60s in good health. This chain joins TRBV6-1 and TRBJ1-2; 7 bases map to TRBD1. CDR3 sequence (DNA): TGTGCCAGCAGTGAAAGAGCAGGGGGTTATTGGCGCTACACCTTC. Its translation: CASSERAGGYWRYTF.